This T cell receptor (beta chain) was sequenced during a study of T cell clusters in autoimmune cytopenias. Overall study: Per sample, median TRB depth was roughly 50,000 reads, yielding a median roughly 2,200 distinct clonotypes. The study's findings and limits: Physiological T cell clusters of healthy donors were apparently absent in primary autoimmune cytopenia patients.

TRB was amplified by touch-down multiplex PCR, primer pools A and B combined. From the multiplex PCR reads, TCRdb lists one entry per CDR3 protein and no DNA. Recorded for this sample: around 8,000 distinct CDR3 sequences. Each sample's input was 200 to 250 ng genomic DNA, some 38,000 genome equivalents. CDR1 is SGHNT and CDR2 is YYREEE in the germline V gene (reference sequence). This CDR3 has 13 residues. Turning to this clonotype: Its antigen is still unknown.

The sequence derives from a human donor with an autoimmune cytopenia or autoimmune hepatitis (not recorded which). Sequencing was done on a sample of peripheral blood. This chain uses TRBV5-4 with TRBJ1-4; there is no DNA to check the TCRdb D call of TRBD1. This CDR3 is CASRDARDEKLFF. The variable domain in full, with the rest retrieved from reference TRBV5-4 and TRBJ1-4, is ETGVTQSPTHLIKTRGQQVTLRCSSQSGHNTVSWYQQALGQGPQFIFQYYREEENGRGNFPPRFSGLQFPNYSSELNVNALELDDSALYLCASRDARDEKLFFGSGTQLSVL.